These 22 T cell receptor beta chains were sequenced from one sample in a study of T cell responses to AZD1222 COVID-19 vaccine. Sequencing used immunoSEQ multiplex PCR; TCRdb keeps in-frame clones, though not all of them. Of some 140,000 clones in the sample, 88% are singletons; the top ten hold approximately 3.1%. The specimen comprised peripheral blood, sampled on day 0 of AZD1222 vaccination. All receptors derive from an adult in good health.

This chain links TRBV3-1 (or the pseudogene TRBV3-2) with TRBJ2-7; 8 positions match TRBD1. V lost 3 bases, J lost 6 bases, and 7 bases stayed unmatched. Germline loops: CDR1 LGHDT, CDR2 YNNKEL (reference sequence). The CDR3 runs 14 residues. The CDR3 sequence: CASSHGQGALEQYF. The CDR3 DNA is TGTGCCAGCAGCCACGGTCAGGGGGCTCTCGAGCAGTACTTC.

The chain carries TRBV5-1 and TRBJ2-7, with 15 bases matching TRBD2. CDR1 and CDR2 from the germline V gene are SGHRS and YFSETQ. J was trimmed by 6 bases and V by 3 bases; bases with no gene match: 10. This CDR3 has 17 residues. Here the CDR3 reads CASSSGLAGGRVGEQYF. CDR3 sequence (DNA): TGCGCCAGCAGCTCGGGACTAGCGGGGGGCCGAGTCGGCGAGCAGTACTTC.

In this sample, this clone turned up once. V is TRBV6-5 and J is TRBJ1-5, with a possible D match to TRBD1 (5 bases). V was trimmed by 5 bases and J by 0 bases, leaving 11 bases between them. Germline V CDR1 and CDR2: MNHEY, SVGAGI. This CDR3 has 15 amino acids. The CDR3 loop reads CASSPARGSNQPQHF. As DNA, the CDR3 is TGTGCCAGCAGTCCTGCGAGGGGTAGCAATCAGCCCCAGCATTTT.

The chain uses TRBV7-9 and TRBJ1-4; 7 bases are a match to TRBD1. This CDR3 contains 14 residues. Germline V CDR1 and CDR2: SEHNR, FQNEAQ (reference sequence). The junction had 4 bases not matched to a gene; V was cut back by 5 bases and J by 4 bases. This CDR3 reads CASSMTGSNEKLFF. The CDR3 DNA is TGTGCCAGCAGCATGACAGGGAGTAATGAAAAACTGTTTTTT.

This sequence joins TRBV6-2 or TRBV6-3 and TRBJ2-1; a weak D match, TRBD1 (6 bases). This CDR3 is 17 amino acids long. V dropped 4 bases and J dropped 1 base, with 17 bases sitting between them. The germline gives CDR1 MNHEY, CDR2 SVGEGT. This CDR3 is CASSWLRGFLSYNEQFF. CDR3 in DNA: TGTGCCAGCAGTTGGCTCAGGGGCTTCCTGTCCTACAATGAGCAGTTCTTC.

The J gene is TRBJ1-2, the V gene TRBV7-2; D possibly corresponds to TRBD1 (6 bases). The CDR3 extends over 14 amino acids. Germline V gene sequence: CDR1 SGHTA, CDR2 FQGNSA. Trimming cost V 4 bases and J 4 bases, with 13 bases left between them. The chain's CDR3 is CASSSTGESYGYTF. Here the CDR3 DNA reads TGTGCCAGCAGCTCGACAGGCGAAAGCTATGGCTACACCTTC. Drawing the rest from reference TRBV7-2 and TRBJ1-2, the complete variable domain is GAGVSQSPSNKVTEKGKDVELRCDPISGHTALYWYRQSLGQGLEFLIYFQGNSAPDKSGLPSDRFSAERTGGSVSTLTIQRTQQEDSAVYLCASSSTGESYGYTFGSGTRLTVV.

The genes are TRBV9 and TRBJ2-1, with D perhaps being TRBD1 or TRBD2 (5 bases each). V lost 3 bases, J lost 0 bases, and 10 bases lay in between. This CDR3 has 15 residues. The germline gives CDR1 SGDLS, CDR2 YYNGEE. CDR3 amino acids: CASSARDRSYNEQFF. DNA of the CDR3: TGTGCCAGCAGCGCCAGGGACCGCTCCTACAATGAGCAGTTCTTC.

The J gene is TRBJ1-2, the V gene TRBV2, with D unclear. Per germline, CDR1 SNHLY and CDR2 FYNNEI. This CDR3 is built from 14 residues. Trimming took 5 bases from V and 4 from J, leaving 14 bases between them. This CDR3 is CASSRMAEIYGYTF. CDR3 DNA sequence: TGTGCCAGCAGTCGAATGGCAGAGATCTATGGCTACACCTTC. The full variable domain, rest sourced from reference TRBV2 and TRBJ1-2, is EPEVTQTPSHQVTQMGQEVILRCVPISNHLYFYWYRQILGQKVEFLVSFYNNEISEKSEIFDDQFSVERPDGSNFTLKIRSTKLEDSAMYFCASSRMAEIYGYTFGSGTRLTVV.

The CDR3 here is CASSARVYGYTF. For the CDR3, the DNA is TGTGCCAGCAGCGCCAGGGTCTATGGCTACACCTTC. V is TRBV5-6 and J is TRBJ1-2, with D perhaps matching TRBD1 (5 bases). The CDR3 contains 12 residues. The germline V gene has CDR1 SGHDT and CDR2 YYEEEE. V lost 4 bases and J lost 4, with 8 bases in between.

The chain employs TRBV12-3 or TRBV12-4 and TRBJ1-5; D ambiguous. The CDR3 is made up of 13 amino acids. V shed 3 bases and J shed 2 bases, with 5 bases lying between them. The CDR3 protein is CASSFEGNQPQHF. In DNA form, the CDR3 reads TGTGCCAGCAGTTTCGAAGGCAATCAGCCCCAGCATTTT.

CDR3 nucleotides: TGTGCCAGCAGCTTAAGGGTTCGCGAGCAGTACTTC. Residues: CASSLRVREQYF. J is TRBJ2-7 and V is TRBV7-2, with D uncertain. Trimming cost V 2 bases and J 6 bases, with 8 bases left between them. This CDR3 has 12 residues. The germline V gene has CDR1 SGHTA and CDR2 FQGNSA.

The chain recombines TRBV6-5 with TRBJ1-1; tentatively, D is TRBD1 (5 bases). V shed 8 bases and J shed 0 bases, with 13 bases lying between them. The length of the CDR3 is 14 residues. Germline V gene sequence: CDR1 MNHEY, CDR2 SVGAGI. CDR3 DNA sequence: TGTGCCAGCTCAGGGTACCCCATGAACACTGAAGCTTTCTTT. It specifies CASSGYPMNTEAFF.

This chain connects TRBV4-3 to TRBJ2-7, with 9 bases aligning to TRBD1. CDR1 is LGHNA and CDR2 is YSLEER in the germline V gene. J gave up 5 bases and V 4 bases, and 15 bases lay outside the gene matches. CDR3 size: 17 residues. DNA for the CDR3: TGCGCCAGCAGCCCCAGCACCCTAGGACAGGGGAGGCACGAGCAGTACTTC. Protein sequence: CASSPSTLGQGRHEQYF.

The V and J genes are TRBV4-2 and TRBJ1-1; 12 positions match TRBD1. With 1 base clipped from V and 8 bases from J, the junction kept 5 bases outside the gene matches. The CDR3 length is 15 residues. Per germline, CDR1 LGHNA and CDR2 YNFKEQ. CDR3 DNA: TGTGCCAGCAGCCAAGGTTCGGGACAGGGGGCCGAAGCTTTCTTT. It is translated as CASSQGSGQGAEAFF.

This clone appeared a single time. J is TRBJ1-3 and V is TRBV24-1, with D hard to call. V gave up 3 bases and J gave up 1 base, with 9 bases separating them. The germline V gene encodes CDR1 KGHDR and CDR2 SFDVKD. The CDR3 contains 15 residues. The CDR3 region has the DNA TGTGCCACCAGTGATCCGCAGGAATCTGGAAACACCATATATTTT. Amino acid sequence: CATSDPQESGNTIYF.

V gene TRBV15 combines with J gene TRBJ1-2; no reliable D call. This CDR3 has 12 amino acids. Germline V lookup: CDR1 LNHNV, CDR2 YYDKDF (reference sequence). The V end lost 1 base, the J end lost 6 bases, and 6 bases lay between the germline ends. The CDR3 coding sequence is TGTGCCACCAGCAGAGGAATCGATGGCTACACCTTC. Its protein product is CATSRGIDGYTF.

This clone was picked up one time. The V call is TRBV28, the J call TRBJ2-2; D might be TRBD1 (5 bases). The CDR3 totals 15 residues. CDR1 is MDHEN and CDR2 is SYDVKM in the germline V gene. Trimming cost V 4 bases and J 7 bases, with 16 bases left between them. The DNA for the CDR3 is TGTGCCAGCAGTTACAGGCGACGGGTCGGCGGGGAGCTGTTTTTT. This translates into CASSYRRRVGGELFF.

This clone appeared a few times. CDR3 nucleotide sequence: TGTGCCAGCAGCTCCCAGGGCGTCTATGGCTACACCTTC. Protein product: CASSSQGVYGYTF. V usage is TRBV7-2 and J usage is TRBJ1-2, with D possibly being TRBD1 (5 bases). The V gene's germline CDR1 is SGHTA and CDR2 FQGNSA. The CDR3 consists of 13 residues. Trimming took 4 bases from V and 4 from J, leaving 10 bases between them.

The table lists this clone with a count of one. This chain links TRBV9 with TRBJ2-7, with D possibly TRBD2 on 6 matching bases. Trimming stripped 4 bases from V and 6 bases from J, with 17 bases between. This CDR3 has 14 amino acids. Germline-derived CDR1 and CDR2 are SGDLS and YYNGEE. CDR3 protein: CASSPLGPGGEQYF. CDR3 in DNA: TGTGCCAGCAGCCCCCTGGGCCCCGGGGGCGAGCAGTACTTC.

The rearrangement links TRBV29-1 to TRBJ1-2, with D perhaps matching TRBD1 (5 bases). This CDR3 is 15 amino acids long. The germline CDR1 and CDR2 sequences are SQVTM and ANQGSEA. V gave up 6 bases and J gave up 8 bases, with 25 bases separating them. The CDR3: CSVEDSRASNRGYTF. In nucleotides, the CDR3 is TGCAGCGTCGAGGACTCCAGGGCCTCTAATAGGGGCTACACCTTC.

This clone came up once. This chain connects TRBV18 to TRBJ1-1, with D possibly TRBD1 on 5 matching bases. In germline, CDR1 is KGHSH, CDR2 LQKENI. The CDR3 has 13 residues. V was trimmed by 6 bases and J by 4 bases, leaving 12 bases between them. CDR3: CASSAGQGTEAFF. CDR3 sequence (DNA): TGTGCCAGCTCCGCAGGCCAGGGCACTGAAGCTTTCTTT.

The chain uses TRBV2 and TRBJ1-6; 8 bases fit TRBD1. The CDR3 length is 16 residues. Germline V gene data show CDR1 as SNHLY and CDR2 as FYNNEI. V shed 3 bases, J shed 8 bases, and the junction held 9 bases outside the gene matches. The CDR3 DNA is TGTGCCAGCAGTGAGGTTCCCAGGGGGCCGTATTCACCCCTCCACTTT. This translates into CASSEVPRGPYSPLHF.